The TCR beta chain under discussion was sequenced for a study of cytomegalovirus exposure and HLA in healthy donors. This table comes from immunoSEQ multiplex PCR, and its TCRdb copy is limited to in-frame clones, with some not included. In the table there are about 350,000 clones, about 85% of which are singletons. The CDR3 extends over 15 amino acids. Germline CDR1 and CDR2: MGHRA and YSYEKL. The V end lost 2 bases, the J end lost 0 bases, and 11 bases lay between the germline ends. Sequenced input: PBMCs. The TCR sequence derives from a young woman in good health and CMV-seropositive. The V gene is TRBV4-1, the J gene TRBJ2-7; TRBD1 is a possible D gene (6 bases). The chain's CDR3 is CASSQNDRNSYEQYF. The CDR3, as DNA: TGCGCCAGCAGCCAAAACGACAGGAACTCCTACGAGCAGTACTTC.